Shown below are 30 T cell receptor beta chains from a single sample sequenced in a study of blood T cell repertoires in COVID-19. TCRdb's copy holds only in-frame clones and misses some; the assay was immunoSEQ multiplex PCR. Here the sample spans 400,000 or so clones, roughly 90% being singletons. Sequencing input: peripheral blood. All receptors come from a man younger than 35 with COVID-19, enrolled during active disease.

This chain links TRBV12-3 or TRBV12-4 with TRBJ2-1; 7 bases map to TRBD2. The CDR3 length is 13 residues. V dropped 4 bases and J dropped 4; count of bases not matched to a gene: 1. DNA for the CDR3: TGTGCCAGCAGTTCGGGAGGTTACAATGAGCAGTTCTTC. It yields the protein CASSSGGYNEQFF.

The chain uses TRBV11-2 and TRBJ2-7, with 8 bases aligning to TRBD1. V lost 5 bases to trimming and J lost 3 bases; unmatched junction nucleotides: 9. The length of the CDR3 is 15 residues. From germline, CDR1 is SGHAT and CDR2 FQNNGV. CDR3 amino acids: CASSQGRTGIYEQYF. The DNA of the CDR3 is TGTGCCAGCAGCCAGGGCAGGACAGGGATCTACGAGCAGTACTTC.

The CDR3 loop is CASSELGRGGHRNQPQHF. CDR3 DNA: TGTGCCAGCAGTGAATTGGGGAGGGGGGGGCATCGCAATCAGCCCCAGCATTTT. The gene calls are TRBV6-1 and TRBJ1-5, with a weak D call TRBD1 (6 bases). The germline gives CDR1 MNHNS, CDR2 SASEGT. The V end was cut by 2 bases, the J end by 2 bases, with 19 bases between. CDR3 size: 18 residues.

Written as DNA, the CDR3 is TGTGCCCGGACTAGCGGGAGATGCACAGATACGCAGTATTTT. Translation: CARTSGRCTDTQYF. The J gene is TRBJ2-3, the V gene TRBV6-9, with 13 bases lining up with TRBD2. Germline V gives CDR1 MNHGY, CDR2 SVAAGI. The J segment lost 1 base and the V segment lost 11 bases, leaving 3 bases of the junction unmatched. The CDR3 contains 14 residues.

The chain carries TRBV4-1 and TRBJ1-5; 7 bases are shared with TRBD1. V lost 6 bases to trimming and J lost 7 bases; unmatched junction nucleotides: 9. The CDR3 consists of 14 residues. Germline V lookup: CDR1 MGHRA, CDR2 YSYEKL. The CDR3 region has the DNA TGCGCCAGCAGGCAAACAGGGGTGGGACAGCCCCAGCATTTT. Its protein is CASRQTGVGQPQHF.

V usage is TRBV13 and J usage is TRBJ2-3; TRBD2 aligns across 10 bases. The V segment lost 7 bases and the J segment 1 base; nucleotides outside the gene matches: 5. Germline CDR1 PRHDT, CDR2 FYEKMQ (reference sequence). CDR3 length: 15 amino acids. CDR3: CASTLAGARTDTQYF. In DNA, the CDR3 is TGTGCCAGCACCCTAGCGGGAGCCCGCACAGATACGCAGTATTTT.

DNA for the CDR3: TGTGCCAGCAACGACGGGGGGGCCCTCACCGGGGAGCTGTTTTTT. Protein sequence: CASNDGGALTGELFF. This chain joins TRBV6-5 and TRBJ2-2, with TRBD2 matching 8 bases. The V segment lost 7 bases and the J segment 4 bases; nucleotides outside the gene matches: 8. The germline V gene encodes CDR1 MNHEY and CDR2 SVGAGI. The CDR3 length is 15 residues.

V and J are TRBV19 and TRBJ1-4; the match to TRBD1 covers 8 bases. Per the germline V gene, CDR1 is LNHDA and CDR2 is SQIVND (reference sequence). The CDR3 runs 15 residues. V trimming: 3 bases; J trimming: 6 bases; junction bases outside the gene matches: 6. In DNA form, the CDR3 reads TGTGCCAGTAGTATGAAGCAGGGGGCGTATGAAAAACTGTTTTTT. Its protein product is CASSMKQGAYEKLFF.

This chain joins TRBV2 and TRBJ2-5; 7 nucleotides line up with TRBD1. The CDR3 runs 15 residues. Germline V lookup: CDR1 SNHLY, CDR2 FYNNEI. V gave up 1 base and J gave up 4 bases; unmatched junction bases: 6. For the CDR3, the DNA is TGTGCCAGCAGTGAAGATGGCAGGGGGATAGAGACCCAGTACTTC. As protein: CASSEDGRGIETQYF.

This sequence joins TRBV19 and TRBJ2-7; D possibly corresponds to TRBD2 (6 bases). The CDR3 is 13 amino acids. Per the germline V gene, CDR1 is LNHDA and CDR2 is SQIVND (reference sequence). The V and J ends lost 11 bases and 3 bases respectively, with 17 bases between them. The CDR3 nucleotides read TGTGCCTCTCATCGGGAGAAGCTCTACGAGCAGTACTTC. It translates to CASHREKLYEQYF.

The chain carries TRBV7-8 and TRBJ2-3; tentative D call: TRBD2 (6 bases). V was clipped by 4 bases and J by 6 bases, with 11 bases between them. This CDR3 comprises 13 residues. The germline CDR1 and CDR2 sequences are SGHVS and FQNEAQ. DNA for the CDR3: TGTGCCAGCAGCTCGGGAGCCAGGGATACGCAGTATTTT. Its protein is CASSSGARDTQYF.

V and J are TRBV2 and TRBJ2-2; 14 bases fit TRBD2. Germline CDR1 and CDR2: SNHLY and FYNNEI. Trimming at V came to 8 bases and at J to 5 bases, leaving 10 bases not matched to a gene. The CDR3 length is 17 residues. CDR3 DNA sequence: TGTGCCAGCGGGACGGGACTAGCGGGAGTCTCTACCGGGGAGCTGTTTTTT. Protein: CASGTGLAGVSTGELFF.

The genes are TRBV18 and TRBJ2-1, with 10 nucleotides matching TRBD1. The CDR3 has 14 amino acids. Losses at the gene ends were 1 base for V and 8 bases for J; bases not matched to a gene: 2. The germline V gene encodes CDR1 KGHSH and CDR2 LQKENI. The CDR3 loop reads CASSPHGTGDEQFF. The DNA of the CDR3 is TGTGCCAGCTCACCACATGGGACAGGGGATGAGCAGTTCTTC.

V usage is TRBV18 and J usage is TRBJ2-3; 13 bases are a match to TRBD2. The ends lost 1 base at V and 9 bases at J; junction bases unmatched: 7. From germline, CDR1 is KGHSH and CDR2 LQKENI. The CDR3 extends over 16 amino acids. CDR3 region: CASSPQPTSGGFTQYF. The CDR3 nucleotides are TGTGCCAGCTCACCACAACCGACTAGCGGGGGGTTCACGCAGTATTTT.

The CDR3 protein is CASSLRQGYQPQHF. The CDR3 DNA reads as TGTGCCAGCAGCCTCCGACAGGGGTATCAGCCCCAGCATTTT. J is TRBJ1-5 and V is TRBV3-1 (or the pseudogene TRBV3-2); 8 bases are shared with TRBD1. The ends lost 4 bases at V and 5 bases at J; junction bases unmatched: 4. CDR1 is LGHDT, CDR2 YNNKEL, per germline (reference sequence). CDR3 length: 14 residues.

This clone was picked up one time. The V call is TRBV27, the J call TRBJ2-3; 7 bases align to TRBD1. J was trimmed by 2 bases and V by 6 bases; bases with no gene match: 8. This CDR3 is built from 15 residues. Germline V gene sequence: CDR1 MNHEY, CDR2 SMNVEV (reference sequence). This CDR3 is CASSQTGHSTDTQYF. Here the CDR3 DNA reads TGTGCCAGCAGCCAGACAGGGCACTCCACAGATACGCAGTATTTT.

The J gene is TRBJ2-5, the V gene TRBV3-1 (or the pseudogene TRBV3-2); 8 nucleotides line up with TRBD2. V was clipped by 1 base and J by 2 bases; unmatched bases: 6. The germline V gene encodes CDR1 LGHDT and CDR2 YNNKEL (reference sequence). This CDR3 has 16 amino acids. CDR3 sequence reads: CASSQAGSGTQETQYF. Here the CDR3 DNA reads TGTGCCAGCAGCCAAGCGGGTAGCGGGACACAAGAGACCCAGTACTTC.

In DNA, the CDR3 is TGCGCCAGCAGCGCCGGGACAGGGGGCGCGGCCGGGGAGCTGTTTTTT. Translated, it gives CASSAGTGGAAGELFF. The V gene is TRBV5-1, the J gene TRBJ2-2, with 12 bases fitting TRBD1. With V trimmed by 4 bases and J by 6 bases, 7 bases remained unmatched. The CDR3 extends over 16 amino acids. Germline V gene sequence: CDR1 SGHRS, CDR2 YFSETQ.

The rearrangement joins TRBV28 to TRBJ2-4; 10 nucleotides match TRBD2. The germline V gene has CDR1 MDHEN and CDR2 SYDVKM. The CDR3 consists of 15 residues. The J segment lost 1 base and the V segment lost 7 bases, leaving 4 bases of the junction unmatched. The CDR3 is CASTDSGRAKNIQYF. CDR3 nucleotide sequence: TGTGCCAGCACCGATAGCGGGAGGGCCAAAAACATTCAGTACTTC. Drawing the rest from reference TRBV28 and TRBJ2-4, the complete variable domain is DVKVTQSSRYLVKRTGEKVFLECVQDMDHENMFWYRQDPGLGLRLIYFSYDVKMKEKGDIPEGYSVSREKKERFSLILESASTNQTSMYLCASTDSGRAKNIQYFGAGTRLSVL.

This chain links TRBV4-1 with TRBJ2-5; 9 nucleotides agree with TRBD1. V was clipped by 2 bases and J by 1 base; unmatched bases: 2. Per germline, CDR1 MGHRA and CDR2 YSYEKL. The CDR3 totals 15 residues. The CDR3, as DNA: TGCGCCAGCAGCCAAAGGACAGGGGCCCAAGAGACCCAGTACTTC. It specifies CASSQRTGAQETQYF.

The chain joins TRBV3-1 (or the pseudogene TRBV3-2) to TRBJ1-4; TRBD1 is a possible D gene (5 bases). The CDR3 loop spans 14 amino acids. The germline V gene has CDR1 LGHDT and CDR2 YNNKEL (reference sequence). V was trimmed by 2 bases and J by 9 bases, leaving 13 bases between them. The CDR3 here is CASSQPPQDQKLFF. CDR3 bases: TGTGCCAGCAGCCAACCCCCACAGGACCAAAAACTGTTTTTT.

The chain employs TRBV7-9 and TRBJ2-5; no reliable D call. This CDR3 comprises 13 residues. Trimming shortened V by 5 bases and J by 1 base, and 8 bases separated the two germline ends. Germline CDR1 reads SEHNR; CDR2 reads FQNEAQ (reference sequence). The CDR3 region has the DNA TGTGCCAGCAGCCCCGAGTCCCAAGAGACCCAGTACTTC. Translating gives CASSPESQETQYF. Filled out from reference TRBV7-9 and TRBJ2-5, the complete variable domain reads DTGVSQNPRHKITKRGQNVTFRCDPISEHNRLYWYRQTLGQGPEFLTYFQNEAQLEKSRLLSDRFSAERPKGSFSTLEIQRTEQGDSAMYLCASSPESQETQYFGPGTRLLVL.

V usage is TRBV19 and J usage is TRBJ2-7, with 9 bases that match TRBD1. This CDR3 spans 13 amino acids. CDR1 and CDR2 (germline): LNHDA, SQIVND (reference sequence). V trimming: 4 bases; J trimming: 5 bases; junction bases outside the gene matches: 3. This CDR3 reads CASSRQGENEQYF. The CDR3 DNA is TGTGCCAGTAGTAGACAGGGGGAGAACGAGCAGTACTTC.

This rearrangement joins TRBV7-2 to TRBJ1-1; D gene ambiguous. Per germline, CDR1 SGHTA and CDR2 FQGNSA. The CDR3 spans 15 residues. V was shortened by 7 bases and J by 3 bases, with 18 bases between the two germline ends. As DNA, the CDR3 is TGTGCCAGCACGCAAACGGGAGGCCCCTACACTGAAGCTTTCTTT. Protein: CASTQTGGPYTEAFF.

The CDR3 region has the DNA TGTGCCAGCAGCTTGGGGTTTTCGGGTGAAAAACTGTTTTTT. Protein product: CASSLGFSGEKLFF. V is TRBV5-4 and J is TRBJ1-4; D unclear. V shed 0 bases and J shed 7 bases, with 10 bases lying between them. CDR3 size: 14 residues. CDR1 and CDR2 from the germline V gene are SGHNT and YYREEE (reference sequence).

The rearrangement links TRBV5-4 to TRBJ1-2; D remains unclear. Deletions cut 1 base from V and 2 bases from J, with 9 bases between. This CDR3 is built from 14 residues. CDR1 and CDR2 from the germline V gene are SGHNT and YYREEE (reference sequence). The CDR3 DNA is TGTGCCAGCAGCTTGATGACGGAGAACTATGGCTACACCTTC. It encodes CASSLMTENYGYTF.

The rearrangement uses TRBV2 and TRBJ2-3, with D maybe TRBD2 (6 bases). The CDR3 runs 15 residues. Trimming stripped 8 bases from V and 4 bases from J, with 19 bases between. Germline-derived CDR1 and CDR2 are SNHLY and FYNNEI. In DNA form, the CDR3 reads TGTGCCAGCGCCCAAGCTAGCGTAGGGGCAGATACGCAGTATTTT. This codes for CASAQASVGADTQYF.

This clone appeared once. The chain links TRBV2 to TRBJ2-3; 7 bases align to TRBD2. Germline values: CDR1 SNHLY, CDR2 FYNNEI. This CDR3 spans 15 amino acids. After removal of 9 bases from V and 0 bases from J, the junction contained 9 bases not matched to a gene. The CDR3 DNA sequence: TGTGCCAGGGGCGGGGCGGGAGCTAGCACAGATACGCAGTATTTT. It yields the protein CARGGAGASTDTQYF.

J is TRBJ2-1 and V is TRBV5-1, with 8 nucleotides matching TRBD2. There are 15 residues in the CDR3. V lost 0 bases, J lost 4 bases, and 3 bases stayed unmatched. CDR1 is SGHRS, CDR2 YFSETQ, per germline. The CDR3 bases are TGCGCCAGCAGCTTGGTTAGCGGGGATTACAATGAGCAGTTCTTC. Amino acids: CASSLVSGDYNEQFF.

The V gene is TRBV2, the J gene TRBJ2-2; TRBD1 aligns across 8 bases. The length of the CDR3 is 15 residues. V lost 8 bases and J lost 7; bases outside the gene matches: 12. Germline values: CDR1 SNHLY, CDR2 FYNNEI. The CDR3 protein is CASRFGQGTGGELFF. The CDR3 DNA sequence: TGTGCCAGCCGCTTCGGACAGGGTACGGGCGGGGAGCTGTTTTTT.